These T cell receptor beta chains were read from a single sample in a study of CD8 T cells in Susac syndrome. TCRdb processed the immunoSEQ multiplex PCR reads anew with MiXCR; each CDR3 protein has one entry. This sample carries approximately 190,000 distinct CDR3 sequences, more than 90% of them seen once, and the ten largest clones take about 0.087%. Sequencing was carried out using CD4+ T cells from PBMCs. These receptors were obtained from a human donor with multiple sclerosis. Both conserved end residues are trimmed from each CDR3. A D gene is named only where the DNA matches it firmly.

v_call: TRBV29-1
j_call: TRBJ2-5
d_call: TRBD2
cdr3_aa: SVVTSGQETQY

v_call: TRBV30
j_call: TRBJ1-6
d_call: TRBD1
cdr3_aa: AWNGDSASYNSPLH

v_call: TRBV30
j_call: TRBJ1-2
d_call: .
cdr3_aa: AWSNSGNPNYGYT

v_call: TRBV29-1
j_call: TRBJ1-1
d_call: TRBD1
cdr3_aa: SANRGPGHTEAF

v_call: TRBV3-1
j_call: TRBJ2-5
d_call: .
cdr3_aa: ASSQPLQGLETQY

v_call: TRBV7-2
j_call: TRBJ2-7
d_call: .
cdr3_aa: ASSLDSGPFYEQY

v_call: TRBV29-1
j_call: TRBJ2-7
d_call: .
cdr3_aa: SVIELTYEQY

v_call: TRBV12-3/TRBV12-4
j_call: TRBJ2-1
d_call: .
cdr3_aa: ASLRLSINNEQF

v_call: TRBV11-2
j_call: TRBJ1-1
d_call: .
cdr3_aa: ASTVGNTEAF

v_call: TRBV11-2
j_call: TRBJ2-7
d_call: .
cdr3_aa: ASSLWSSNEQY

v_call: TRBV27
j_call: TRBJ2-7
d_call: TRBD1
cdr3_aa: ASSIRIQGAEQY

v_call: TRBV7-9
j_call: TRBJ1-1
d_call: .
cdr3_aa: ASSLWGRAGGEAF

v_call: TRBV9
j_call: TRBJ2-1
d_call: TRBD2
cdr3_aa: ASSVGIGSGGTFSYNEQF

v_call: TRBV5-1
j_call: TRBJ2-5
d_call: .
cdr3_aa: ASSLGRRETQY

v_call: TRBV18
j_call: TRBJ2-7
d_call: .
cdr3_aa: ASSPAGESYEQY

v_call: TRBV30
j_call: TRBJ2-7
d_call: TRBD2
cdr3_aa: AWTGGSEQY

v_call: TRBV9
j_call: TRBJ1-2
d_call: .
cdr3_aa: ASSRMTDYGYT

v_call: TRBV3-1
j_call: TRBJ2-7
d_call: TRBD2
cdr3_aa: ASSRGLAEQY

v_call: TRBV20-1
j_call: TRBJ2-7
d_call: .
cdr3_aa: SWGRGGSYEQY

v_call: TRBV27
j_call: TRBJ2-7
d_call: .
cdr3_aa: ASSLGDRTYEQY

v_call: TRBV7-3
j_call: TRBJ1-2
d_call: TRBD1
cdr3_aa: ASSLTGDYGYT

v_call: TRBV11-2
j_call: TRBJ2-7
d_call: .
cdr3_aa: ASSRSSGRTPGEQY

v_call: TRBV3-1
j_call: TRBJ2-7
d_call: .
cdr3_aa: ASSQRSQKLSYEQY

v_call: TRBV12-3/TRBV12-4
j_call: TRBJ1-1
d_call: TRBD1
cdr3_aa: ASSFSQGAEAF

v_call: TRBV5-1
j_call: TRBJ2-1
d_call: TRBD1
cdr3_aa: ASSRDSSNEQF

v_call: TRBV14
j_call: TRBJ2-1
d_call: .
cdr3_aa: ASSQVGEQF

v_call: TRBV7-2
j_call: TRBJ2-7
d_call: .
cdr3_aa: ASSLAVGRSTYEQY

v_call: TRBV29-1
j_call: TRBJ2-6
d_call: .
cdr3_aa: SVRAGANVLT

v_call: TRBV15
j_call: TRBJ1-2
d_call: TRBD1
cdr3_aa: ATSIRTGAYGYT

v_call: TRBV6-6
j_call: TRBJ2-7
d_call: .
cdr3_aa: ASSFPTYEQY

v_call: TRBV7-9
j_call: TRBJ2-3
d_call: TRBD2
cdr3_aa: ASNGERGDTDTQY

v_call: TRBV5-4
j_call: TRBJ2-1
d_call: TRBD2
cdr3_aa: ASSPTSEHNEQF

v_call: TRBV20-1
j_call: TRBJ2-7
d_call: TRBD2
cdr3_aa: SARVAGDYSYEQY

v_call: TRBV30
j_call: TRBJ2-7
d_call: TRBD2
cdr3_aa: AWTPAASGKNEQY

v_call: TRBV4-1
j_call: TRBJ2-7
d_call: .
cdr3_aa: ASSHNYEQY

v_call: TRBV20-1
j_call: TRBJ2-5
d_call: .
cdr3_aa: SAREGLETQY

v_call: TRBV5-1
j_call: TRBJ1-1
d_call: .
cdr3_aa: ASRRENTEAF

v_call: TRBV20-1
j_call: TRBJ2-3
d_call: TRBD2
cdr3_aa: SARDQRGVGDTQY

v_call: TRBV5-1
j_call: TRBJ1-1
d_call: .
cdr3_aa: ASSLEQPNTEAF

v_call: TRBV20-1
j_call: TRBJ2-7
d_call: TRBD1
cdr3_aa: SAHIPGTGRVYEQY

v_call: TRBV20-1
j_call: TRBJ2-5
d_call: .
cdr3_aa: SAAGTQETQY

v_call: TRBV7-9
j_call: TRBJ2-3
d_call: .
cdr3_aa: ASSFVGTDTQY

v_call: TRBV7-9
j_call: TRBJ1-5
d_call: TRBD1
cdr3_aa: ASSRGQGGSSNQPQH

v_call: TRBV6-2/TRBV6-3
j_call: TRBJ1-5
d_call: .
cdr3_aa: ASSYAAGWPSNQPQH

v_call: TRBV12-3/TRBV12-4
j_call: TRBJ2-7
d_call: .
cdr3_aa: ASTPPGPFYEQY

v_call: TRBV5-4
j_call: TRBJ2-3
d_call: TRBD2
cdr3_aa: ASSFTLAGATDTQY

v_call: TRBV2
j_call: TRBJ2-7
d_call: TRBD1
cdr3_aa: ASTSPRDSY

v_call: TRBV20-1
j_call: TRBJ2-7
d_call: .
cdr3_aa: SAPNLGPSSYEQY

v_call: TRBV3-1
j_call: TRBJ2-7
d_call: TRBD2
cdr3_aa: ASSQAPGSGRFYEQY

v_call: TRBV12-3/TRBV12-4
j_call: TRBJ2-7
d_call: .
cdr3_aa: ASRYRRGEQY

v_call: TRBV14
j_call: TRBJ1-2
d_call: .
cdr3_aa: ASSQDSELASGYT

v_call: TRBV20-1
j_call: TRBJ2-1
d_call: TRBD2
cdr3_aa: SAAKRESHNEQF

v_call: TRBV4-1
j_call: TRBJ2-1
d_call: .
cdr3_aa: ASSLRLAYNEQF

v_call: TRBV6-5
j_call: TRBJ1-4
d_call: .
cdr3_aa: ASSEFRNEKLF

v_call: TRBV7-3
j_call: TRBJ2-5
d_call: .
cdr3_aa: ASSGGRQETQY

v_call: TRBV12-3/TRBV12-4
j_call: TRBJ1-5
d_call: .
cdr3_aa: ASSSRRGGTNQPQH

v_call: TRBV20-1
j_call: TRBJ2-5
d_call: .
cdr3_aa: SVRGGQETQY

v_call: TRBV3-1
j_call: TRBJ1-6
d_call: TRBD1
cdr3_aa: ASSQGQGPDSPLH

v_call: TRBV27
j_call: TRBJ1-1
d_call: .
cdr3_aa: ASSPLMGGDTEAF